This T cell receptor (beta chain) was captured by sequencing in a study of beta chain features in type 1 diabetes. The CDR3 covers 17 residues. CDR1 is SGHRS and CDR2 is YFSETQ in the germline V gene. Between the trimmed V and J ends, which lost 8 bases and 4 bases, there was a span of 25 bases. This clone was seen only a few times. Its antigen is not known. Broader study findings: A moderate, significant TCRB CDR3 shortening appeared in type 1 diabetes across four CD4+ subsets. Among patients, naive, central memory and Treg TCRB repertoires appeared more similar than among healthy donors. The VDJ junctions of type 1 diabetes patients carried fewer insertions and more deletions.

The study reverse transcribed the entire isolated RNA, so it sequenced expressed TCRB transcripts. Profiling relied on immunoSEQ multiplex PCR, and the TCRdb table lists in-frame clones only, not all of them. This sample has more than 140,000 clones, with around a tenth found just once. The sample comprised central memory CD4+ T cells from blood. The clonotype originates from a woman aged 40 to 50 in good health. This chain uses TRBV5-1 with TRBJ2-1; tentative D call: TRBD1 (7 bases). The CDR3 nucleotides read TGCGCCAGTCAAGGGTTTCGGGCAGGGGGGTTTTACAATGAGCAGTTCTTC. It specifies CASQGFRAGGFYNEQFF.